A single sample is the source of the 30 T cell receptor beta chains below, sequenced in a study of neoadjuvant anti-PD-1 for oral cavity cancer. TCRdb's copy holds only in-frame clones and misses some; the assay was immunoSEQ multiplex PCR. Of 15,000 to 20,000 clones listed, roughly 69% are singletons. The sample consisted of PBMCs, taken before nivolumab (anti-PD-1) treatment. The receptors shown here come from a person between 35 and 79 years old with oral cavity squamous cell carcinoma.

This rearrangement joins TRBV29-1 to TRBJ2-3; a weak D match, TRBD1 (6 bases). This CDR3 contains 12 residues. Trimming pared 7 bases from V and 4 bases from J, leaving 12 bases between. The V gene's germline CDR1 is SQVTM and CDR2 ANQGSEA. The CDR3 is CSGRTDSDTQYF. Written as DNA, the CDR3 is TGCAGCGGGAGGACAGATTCAGATACGCAGTATTTT.

The CDR3 here is CASSLVGGSTDTQYF. CDR3 DNA: TGCGCCAGCAGCTTGGTAGGCGGGAGTACAGATACGCAGTATTTT. V gene TRBV5-1 combines with J gene TRBJ2-3, with 7 bases that match TRBD2. From germline, CDR1 is SGHRS and CDR2 YFSETQ. This CDR3 region has 15 residues. Trimming at V came to 0 bases and at J to 3 bases, leaving 4 bases not matched to a gene.

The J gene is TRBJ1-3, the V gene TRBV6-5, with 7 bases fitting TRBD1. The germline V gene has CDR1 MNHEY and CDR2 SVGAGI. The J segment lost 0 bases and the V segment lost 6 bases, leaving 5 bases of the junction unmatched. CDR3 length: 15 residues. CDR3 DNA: TGTGCCAGCAGCTCGACAGGGCTCTCTGGAAACACCATATATTTT. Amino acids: CASSSTGLSGNTIYF.

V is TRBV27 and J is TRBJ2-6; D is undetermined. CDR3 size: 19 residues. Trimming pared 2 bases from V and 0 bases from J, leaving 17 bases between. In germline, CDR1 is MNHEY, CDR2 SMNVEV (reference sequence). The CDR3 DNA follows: TGTGCCAGCAGTTTAAGGCCCGCAGTAATTCGCTCTGGGGCCAACGTCCTGACTTTC. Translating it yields CASSLRPAVIRSGANVLTF.

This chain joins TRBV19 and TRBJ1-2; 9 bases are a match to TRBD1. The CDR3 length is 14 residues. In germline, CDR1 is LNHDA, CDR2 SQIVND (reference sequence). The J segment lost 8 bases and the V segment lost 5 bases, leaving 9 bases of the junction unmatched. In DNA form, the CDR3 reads TGTGCCAGTAGTCCACCGGGACAGGGTAGAGGCTACACCTTC. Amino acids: CASSPPGQGRGYTF.

The CDR3 DNA is TGTGCCAGCAGCTTGGTTGGACACCCTGCGGCAGATACGCAGTATTTT. This encodes CASSLVGHPAADTQYF. The rearrangement uses TRBV7-6 and TRBJ2-3, with a weak D call TRBD1 (5 bases). The CDR3 length is 16 residues. CDR1 SGHVS and CDR2 FNYEAQ come from the germline V gene. The V end was cut by 3 bases, the J end by 4 bases, with 17 bases between.

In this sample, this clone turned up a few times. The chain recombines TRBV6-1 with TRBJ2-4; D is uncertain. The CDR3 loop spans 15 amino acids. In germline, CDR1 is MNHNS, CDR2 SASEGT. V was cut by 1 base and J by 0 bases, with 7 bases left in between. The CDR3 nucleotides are TGTGCCAGCAGTGAAGGAGATCTAGCCAAAAACATTCAGTACTTC. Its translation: CASSEGDLAKNIQYF.

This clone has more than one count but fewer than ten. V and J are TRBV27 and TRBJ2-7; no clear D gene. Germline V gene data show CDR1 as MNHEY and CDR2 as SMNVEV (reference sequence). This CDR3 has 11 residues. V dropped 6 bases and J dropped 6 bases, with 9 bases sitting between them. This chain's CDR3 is CASSGSGEQYF. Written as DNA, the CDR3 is TGTGCCAGCAGCGGCTCCGGCGAGCAGTACTTC.

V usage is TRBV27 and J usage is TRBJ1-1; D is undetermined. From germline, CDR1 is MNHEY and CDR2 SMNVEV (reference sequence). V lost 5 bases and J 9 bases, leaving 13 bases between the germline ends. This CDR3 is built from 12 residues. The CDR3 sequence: CASSDPGMKAFF. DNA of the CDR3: TGTGCCAGCAGTGACCCCGGGATGAAAGCTTTCTTT.

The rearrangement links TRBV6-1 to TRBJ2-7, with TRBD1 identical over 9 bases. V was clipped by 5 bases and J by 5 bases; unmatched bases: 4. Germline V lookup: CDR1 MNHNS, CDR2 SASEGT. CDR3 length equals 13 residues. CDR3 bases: TGTGCCAGCAGTATAGGGACAGGGCACGAGCAGTACTTC. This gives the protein CASSIGTGHEQYF.

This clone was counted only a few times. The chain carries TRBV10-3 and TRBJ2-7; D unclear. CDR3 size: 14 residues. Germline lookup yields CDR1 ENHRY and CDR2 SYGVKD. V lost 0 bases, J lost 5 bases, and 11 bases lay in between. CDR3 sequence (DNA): TGTGCCATCAGTGAGTCGACTCGCTCGGACGAGCAGTACTTC. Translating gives CAISESTRSDEQYF.

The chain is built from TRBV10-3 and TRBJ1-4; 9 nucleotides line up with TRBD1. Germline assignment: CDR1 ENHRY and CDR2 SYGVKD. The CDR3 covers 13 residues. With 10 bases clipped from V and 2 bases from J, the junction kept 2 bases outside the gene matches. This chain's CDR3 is CATGTGTNEKLFF. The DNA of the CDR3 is TGTGCCACCGGGACAGGGACTAATGAAAAACTGTTTTTT.

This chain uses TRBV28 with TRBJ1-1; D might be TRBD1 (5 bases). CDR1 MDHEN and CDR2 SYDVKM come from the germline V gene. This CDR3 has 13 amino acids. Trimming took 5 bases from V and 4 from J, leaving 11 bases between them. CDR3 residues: CASSRGGGTEAFF. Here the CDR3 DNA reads TGTGCCAGCAGTAGGGGCGGCGGCACTGAAGCTTTCTTT.

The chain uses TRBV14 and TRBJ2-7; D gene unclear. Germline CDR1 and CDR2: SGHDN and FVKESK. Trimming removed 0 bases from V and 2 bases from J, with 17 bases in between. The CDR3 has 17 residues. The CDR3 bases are TGTGCCAGCAGCCAAGATGTAGTTGGTGAGGATACCTACGAGCAGTACTTC. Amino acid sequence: CASSQDVVGEDTYEQYF.

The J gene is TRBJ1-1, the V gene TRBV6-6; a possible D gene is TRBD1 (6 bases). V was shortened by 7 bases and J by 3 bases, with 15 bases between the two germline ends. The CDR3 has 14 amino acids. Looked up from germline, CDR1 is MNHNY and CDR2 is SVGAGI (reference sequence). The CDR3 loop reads CASNLQGRDTEAFF. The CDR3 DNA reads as TGTGCCAGCAACCTACAGGGTAGGGACACTGAAGCTTTCTTT.

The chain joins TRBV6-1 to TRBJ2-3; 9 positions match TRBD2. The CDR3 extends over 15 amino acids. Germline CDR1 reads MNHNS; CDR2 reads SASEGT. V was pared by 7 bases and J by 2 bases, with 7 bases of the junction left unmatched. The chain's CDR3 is CASITAGGYTDTQYF. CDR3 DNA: TGTGCCAGCATAACAGCGGGAGGTTACACAGATACGCAGTATTTT.

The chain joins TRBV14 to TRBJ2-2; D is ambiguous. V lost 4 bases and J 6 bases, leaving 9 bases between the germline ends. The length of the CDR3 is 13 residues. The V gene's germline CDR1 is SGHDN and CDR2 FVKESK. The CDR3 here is CASSLLVAGELFF. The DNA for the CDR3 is TGTGCCAGCAGCCTGTTGGTTGCCGGGGAGCTGTTTTTT.

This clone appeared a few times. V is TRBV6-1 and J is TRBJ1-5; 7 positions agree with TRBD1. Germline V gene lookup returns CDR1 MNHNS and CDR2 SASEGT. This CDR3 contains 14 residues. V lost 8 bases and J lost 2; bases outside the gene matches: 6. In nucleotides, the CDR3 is TGTGCCAGCTTAGCCGGACAGGGCAATCAGCCCCAGCATTTT. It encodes CASLAGQGNQPQHF.

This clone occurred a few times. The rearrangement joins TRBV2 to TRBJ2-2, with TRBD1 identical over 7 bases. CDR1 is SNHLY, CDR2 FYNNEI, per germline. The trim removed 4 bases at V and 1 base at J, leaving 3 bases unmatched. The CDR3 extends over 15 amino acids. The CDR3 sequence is CASSGQGVNTGELFF. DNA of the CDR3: TGTGCCAGCAGTGGGCAGGGGGTGAACACCGGGGAGCTGTTTTTT.

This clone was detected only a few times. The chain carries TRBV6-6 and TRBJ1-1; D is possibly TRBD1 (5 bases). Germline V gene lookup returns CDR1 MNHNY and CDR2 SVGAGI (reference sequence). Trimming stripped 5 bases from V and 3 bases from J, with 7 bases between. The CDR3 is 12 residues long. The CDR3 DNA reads TGTGCCAGCAGTATGACAGACACTGAAGCTTTCTTT. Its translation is CASSMTDTEAFF.

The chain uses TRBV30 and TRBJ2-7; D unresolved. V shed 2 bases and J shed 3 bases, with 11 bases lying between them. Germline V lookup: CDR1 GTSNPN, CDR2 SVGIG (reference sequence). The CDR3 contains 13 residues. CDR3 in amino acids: CAWSRAESYEQYF. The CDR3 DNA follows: TGTGCCTGGAGTAGGGCAGAGAGCTACGAGCAGTACTTC.

CDR3 region: CASSLGLAGGLSSYEQYF. The CDR3 region has the DNA TGCGCCAGCAGCCTCGGACTAGCGGGAGGTCTCAGCTCCTACGAGCAGTACTTC. The chain is built from TRBV5-1 and TRBJ2-7; 14 bases line up with TRBD2. The CDR3 sequence is 18 residues long. CDR1 is SGHRS and CDR2 is YFSETQ in the germline V gene. V shed 4 bases, J shed 0 bases, and the junction held 9 bases outside the gene matches.

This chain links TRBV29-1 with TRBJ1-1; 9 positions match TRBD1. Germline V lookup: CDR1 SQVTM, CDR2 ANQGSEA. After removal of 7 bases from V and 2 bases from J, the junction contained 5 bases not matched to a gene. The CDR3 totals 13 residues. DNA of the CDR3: TGCAGCGGGGGGGACAGGGAAAACACTGAAGCTTTCTTT. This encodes CSGGDRENTEAFF.

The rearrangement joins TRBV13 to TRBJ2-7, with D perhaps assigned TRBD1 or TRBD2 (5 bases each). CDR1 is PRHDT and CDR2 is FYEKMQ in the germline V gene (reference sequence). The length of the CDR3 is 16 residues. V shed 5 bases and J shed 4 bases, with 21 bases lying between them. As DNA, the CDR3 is TGTGCCAGCAGCACCCGGGACCGACCGAAGGATTACGAGCAGTACTTC. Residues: CASSTRDRPKDYEQYF.

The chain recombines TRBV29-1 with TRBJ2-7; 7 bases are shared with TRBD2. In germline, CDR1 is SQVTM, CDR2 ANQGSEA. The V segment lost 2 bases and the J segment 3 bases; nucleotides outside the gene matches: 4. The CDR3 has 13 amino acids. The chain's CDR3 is CSVELAGFYEQYF. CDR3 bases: TGCAGCGTTGAATTAGCGGGCTTCTACGAGCAGTACTTC.

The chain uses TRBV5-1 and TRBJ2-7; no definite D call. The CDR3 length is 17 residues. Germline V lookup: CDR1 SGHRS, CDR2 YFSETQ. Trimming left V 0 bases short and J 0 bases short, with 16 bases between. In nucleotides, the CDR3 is TGCGCCAGCAGCTTGGGAGATGGCGCTGCGAGCTCCTACGAGCAGTACTTC. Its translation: CASSLGDGAASSYEQYF.

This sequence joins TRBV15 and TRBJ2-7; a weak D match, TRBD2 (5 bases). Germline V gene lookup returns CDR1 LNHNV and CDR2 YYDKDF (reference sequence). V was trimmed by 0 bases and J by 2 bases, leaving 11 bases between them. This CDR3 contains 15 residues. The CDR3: CATSREGSGTYEQYF. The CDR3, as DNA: TGTGCCACCAGCAGAGAGGGGAGCGGTACCTACGAGCAGTACTTC.

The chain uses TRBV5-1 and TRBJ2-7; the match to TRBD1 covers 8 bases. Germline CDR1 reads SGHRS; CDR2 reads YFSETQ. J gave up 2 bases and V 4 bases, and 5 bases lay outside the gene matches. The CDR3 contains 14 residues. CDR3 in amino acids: CASSGGQVAYEQYF. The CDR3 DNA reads TGCGCCAGCAGCGGGGGACAGGTTGCCTACGAGCAGTACTTC.

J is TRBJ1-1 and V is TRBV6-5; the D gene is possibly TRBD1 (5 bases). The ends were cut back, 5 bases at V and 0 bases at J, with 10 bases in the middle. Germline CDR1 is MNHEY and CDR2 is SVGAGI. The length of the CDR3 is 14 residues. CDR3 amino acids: CASSATGVNTEAFF. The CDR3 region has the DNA TGTGCCAGCAGTGCCACAGGAGTGAACACTGAAGCTTTCTTT.

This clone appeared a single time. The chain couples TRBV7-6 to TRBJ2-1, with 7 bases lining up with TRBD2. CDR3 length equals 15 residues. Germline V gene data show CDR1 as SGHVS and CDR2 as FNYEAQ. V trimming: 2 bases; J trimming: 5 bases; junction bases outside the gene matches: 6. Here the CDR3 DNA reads TGTGCCAGCAGCTTAATGTCTAGCGGAGACAATGAGCAGTTCTTC. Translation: CASSLMSSGDNEQFF.